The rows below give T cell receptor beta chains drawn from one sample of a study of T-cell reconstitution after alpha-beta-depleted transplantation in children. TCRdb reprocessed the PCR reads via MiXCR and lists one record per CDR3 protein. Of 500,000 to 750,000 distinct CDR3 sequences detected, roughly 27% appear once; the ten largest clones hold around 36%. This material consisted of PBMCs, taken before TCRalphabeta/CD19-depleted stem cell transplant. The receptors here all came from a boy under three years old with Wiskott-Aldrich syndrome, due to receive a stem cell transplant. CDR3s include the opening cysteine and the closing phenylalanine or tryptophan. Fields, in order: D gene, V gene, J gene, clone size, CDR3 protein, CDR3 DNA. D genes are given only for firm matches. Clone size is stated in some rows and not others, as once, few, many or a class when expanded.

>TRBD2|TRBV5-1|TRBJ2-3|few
CASSYFSGRRGDTQYF
TGCGCCAGCAGCTACTTTAGCGGGAGAAGGGGAGATACGCAGTATTTT
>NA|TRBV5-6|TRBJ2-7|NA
CASSLARLLLEQYF
TGTGCCAGCAGCTTGGCGAGACTCCTGCTCGAGCAGTACTTC
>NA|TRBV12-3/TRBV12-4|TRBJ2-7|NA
CASSSGLLQAGEQYF
TGTGCCAGCAGTTCGGGACTCTTACAGGCGGGGGAGCAGTACTTC
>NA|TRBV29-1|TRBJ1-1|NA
CSTRTVNTEAFF
TGCAGCACCCGGACAGTTAACACTGAAGCTTTCTTT
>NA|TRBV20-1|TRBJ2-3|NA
CSATIGSADTQYF
TGCAGTGCTACCATTGGGTCTGCAGATACGCAGTATTTT
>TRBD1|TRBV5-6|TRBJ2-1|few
CASSTIDRGGPHEQFF
TGTGCCAGCAGCACTATAGACAGGGGCGGGCCCCATGAGCAGTTCTTC
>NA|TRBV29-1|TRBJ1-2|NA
CSVEVASGHRGYGYTF
TGCAGCGTTGAAGTGGCGTCGGGACACCGAGGCTATGGCTACACCTTC
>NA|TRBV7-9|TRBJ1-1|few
CASSPLGREAFF
TGTGCCAGCAGCCCCTTAGGGAGAGAAGCTTTCTTT
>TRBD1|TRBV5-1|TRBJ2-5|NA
CASSLDPGQIQETQYF
TGCGCCAGCAGCTTGGATCCGGGACAGATCCAAGAGACCCAGTACTTC
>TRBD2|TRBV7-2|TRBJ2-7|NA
CASSQRFLAGVEQYF
TGTGCCAGCAGCCAAAGGTTTCTAGCGGGCGTAGAGCAGTACTTC
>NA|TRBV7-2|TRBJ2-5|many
CASSFDWEETQYF
TGTGCCAGCAGCTTTGACTGGGAGGAGACCCAGTACTTC
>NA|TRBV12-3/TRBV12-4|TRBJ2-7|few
CASTLDGTSNEQYF
TGTGCCAGCACGCTGGACGGGACGAGCAACGAGCAGTACTTC
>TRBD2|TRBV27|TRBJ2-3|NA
CASKSPMLKAGGTQYF
TGTGCCAGCAAGTCCCCGATGCTAAAAGCGGGAGGTACGCAGTATTTT
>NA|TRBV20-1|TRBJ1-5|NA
CSASPTGNQPQHF
TGCAGTGCTAGCCCTACCGGCAATCAGCCCCAGCATTTT
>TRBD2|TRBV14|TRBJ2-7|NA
CASSQRLAGLLSYEQYF
TGTGCCAGCAGCCAACGTCTAGCGGGACTCCTAAGCTACGAGCAGTACTTC
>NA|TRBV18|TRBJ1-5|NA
CASSDGGQPQHF
TGTGCCAGCTCGGACGGGGGGCAGCCCCAGCATTTT
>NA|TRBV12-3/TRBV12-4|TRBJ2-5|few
CASSLSGFGETQYF
TGTGCCAGCAGTTTAAGCGGGTTTGGGGAGACCCAGTACTTC
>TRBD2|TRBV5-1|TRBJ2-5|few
CASSLWLAEETQYF
TGCGCCAGCAGCTTGTGGCTAGCGGAAGAGACCCAGTACTTC
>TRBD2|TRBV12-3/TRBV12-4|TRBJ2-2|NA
CASKLFGTRYGELFF
TGTGCCAGCAAACTATTCGGGACTAGGTACGGGGAGCTGTTTTTT
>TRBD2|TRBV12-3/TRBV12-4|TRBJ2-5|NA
CASSLQLWASGESYQETQYF
TGTGCCAGCAGTTTACAGCTATGGGCTAGCGGAGAATCGTACCAAGAGACCCAGTACTTC
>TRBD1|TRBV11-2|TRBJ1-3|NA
CASSPLTPGQGFSGNTIYF
TGTGCCAGCAGCCCCCTAACGCCGGGACAGGGGTTTAGTGGAAACACCATATATTTT
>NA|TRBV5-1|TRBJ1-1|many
CASSLTGTEAFF
TGCGCCAGCAGCTTGACAGGCACTGAAGCTTTCTTT
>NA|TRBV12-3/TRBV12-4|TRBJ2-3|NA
CASSLLKDTQYF
TGTGCCAGCAGTTTACTTAAAGATACGCAGTATTTT
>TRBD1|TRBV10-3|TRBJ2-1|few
CAIGAPGQGYYNEQFF
TGTGCCATCGGAGCTCCGGGACAGGGGTACTACAATGAGCAGTTCTTC
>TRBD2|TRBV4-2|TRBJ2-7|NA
CASSPARSGRAVYEQYF
TGTGCCAGCAGTCCTGCGAGGAGCGGGAGGGCCGTCTACGAGCAGTACTTC
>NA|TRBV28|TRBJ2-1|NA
CASNGLMEQFF
TGTGCCAGTAATGGGCTAATGGAGCAGTTCTTC
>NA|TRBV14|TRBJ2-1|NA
CASSQVVSARDEQFF
TGTGCCAGCAGCCAAGTGGTCTCCGCCCGGGATGAGCAGTTCTTC
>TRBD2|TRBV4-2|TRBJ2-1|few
CASSQVQRGRYNEQFF
TGTGCCAGCAGCCAAGTCCAGCGGGGGAGATACAATGAGCAGTTCTTC
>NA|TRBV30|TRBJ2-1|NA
CAWSASRGRSSYNEQFF
TGTGCCTGGAGCGCATCACGGGGGAGGAGCTCCTACAATGAGCAGTTCTTC
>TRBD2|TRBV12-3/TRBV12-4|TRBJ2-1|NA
CASSRLAGDPSHNEQFF
TGTGCCAGCAGCCGTCTAGCGGGAGACCCCTCGCACAATGAGCAGTTCTTC